The 15 T cell receptor beta chains below all came from one sample that was sequenced in a study of T cell clonality in common variable immunodeficiency. Study results and limitations: In common variable immunodeficiency, TCR beta chains reportedly carried fewer deletions and N-nucleotide insertions.

No antigen has been identified for these receptors. TCRdb's table, derived via immunoSEQ multiplex PCR, lists solely in-frame clones and lacks some. There are around 13,000 clones in the sample, none observed a single time. The sample comprised peripheral blood mononuclear cells. These receptors were taken from a human donor with common variable immunodeficiency.

This clone has just a few counts. The read falls 3 residues short of the CDR3 end, and the missing part is taken from the germline J gene. The chain employs TRBV2 and TRBJ2-7; TRBD2 agrees at 7 bases. This CDR3 has 15 residues. Per the germline V gene, CDR1 is SNHLY and CDR2 is FYNNEI. V lost 4 bases, J lost 3 bases, and 9 bases stayed unmatched. The covered CDR3 bases are TGTGCCAGCAGTGTTCCGGGGGGTCTAAACTACGAG. The encoded protein is CASSVPGGLNYE. The CDR3 reads in full as CASSVPGGLNYEQYF.

Note on this clone: The read falls 3 residues short of the CDR3 end, and the missing part is taken from the germline J gene. The rearrangement uses TRBV7-9 and TRBJ2-7; D may be TRBD2 (6 bases). The CDR3 is 11 residues long. Trimming took 3 bases from V and 6 from J, leaving 6 bases between them. The germline V gene encodes CDR1 SEHNR and CDR2 FQNEAQ (reference sequence). The CDR3 spells CASSFGGEQYF. Partial CDR3 DNA: TGTGCCAGCAGCTTCGGGGGCGAG.

A remark on this clone: The read stops 3 residues short of the end of the CDR3; the missing end is completed from the germline J gene. The chain recombines TRBV7-6 with TRBJ2-1, with 10 nucleotides matching TRBD1. The germline V gene has CDR1 SGHVS and CDR2 FNYEAQ. The CDR3 length is 15 residues. The ends lost 5 bases at V and 2 bases at J; junction bases unmatched: 3. The part of the CDR3 DNA that was read is TGTGCCAGCAGCGGAGGGACAGGGGCCTACAATGAG. The encoded protein is CASSGGTGAYNE. The CDR3 in full is CASSGGTGAYNEQFF.

In its sample, this clone ranks as medium-sized. The read finishes 3 residues shy of the CDR3 end, and the germline J gene is used to complete it. The V and J genes are TRBV11-2 and TRBJ2-7, with 9 bases that match TRBD1. The germline gives CDR1 SGHAT, CDR2 FQNNGV. The V and J ends lost 4 bases and 3 bases, in that order; junction bases with no gene match: 7. CDR3 length equals 15 residues. The CDR3 bases that were read are TGTGCCAGCAGCTCAACGGACAGGGGTAGCTACGAG. This gives the protein CASSSTDRGSYE. The CDR3 in full is CASSSTDRGSYEQYF.

Notes on this clone: The read terminates 3 residues before the CDR3 end, so the remaining end is supplied by the germline J gene. The chain has TRBV18 and TRBJ2-4; tentative D call: TRBD1 (6 bases). The germline CDR1 and CDR2 sequences are KGHSH and LQKENI. CDR3 length: 17 residues. V dropped 3 bases and J dropped 0 bases, with 15 bases sitting between them. The CDR3 loop reads CASSPVQGTLAKNIQYF. CDR3 bases read: TGTGCCAGCTCACCGGTACAGGGCACTCTAGCCAAAAACATT.

This clone was picked up a small number of times. The missing CDR3 end, 3 residues past where the read stops, is filled in from the germline J gene. The rearrangement uses TRBV11-2 and TRBJ1-1; D may be TRBD1 (6 bases). V lost 5 bases and J lost 0, with 13 bases in between. From germline, CDR1 is SGHAT and CDR2 FQNNGV. CDR3 size: 15 residues. The chain's CDR3 is CASSPLGQMNTEAFF. CDR3 bases read: TGTGCCAGCAGCCCCCTAGGACAGATGAACACTGAA. The variable domain in full, completed from reference TRBV11-2 and TRBJ1-1, reads EAGVAQSPRYKIIEKRQSVAFWCNPISGHATLYWYQQILGQGPKLLIQFQNNGVVDDSQLPKDRFSAERLKGVDSTLKIQPAKLEDSAVYLCASSPLGQMNTEAFFGQGTRLTVV.

As regards this clone: The read terminates 3 residues before the CDR3 end, so the remaining end is supplied by the germline J gene. This sequence joins TRBV7-2 and TRBJ1-6; D ambiguous. The CDR3 is 14 amino acids. Germline lookup yields CDR1 SGHTA and CDR2 FQGNSA. Trimming removed 2 bases from V and 6 bases from J, with 8 bases in between. The covered CDR3 bases are TGTGCCAGCAGCTTATGGGCCAGTAATTCACCC. Translating it yields CASSLWASNSP. The whole CDR3 reads CASSLWASNSPLHF.

This clone was seen only a few times. The CDR3 goes on 3 residues after the read ends, and that part is filled in from the germline J gene. The gene calls are TRBV19 and TRBJ1-6, with D possibly being TRBD1 (5 bases). This CDR3 is 15 amino acids long. CDR1 and CDR2 (germline): LNHDA, SQIVND (reference sequence). V was cut by 6 bases and J by 8 bases, with 17 bases left in between. The part of the CDR3 DNA that was read is TGTGCCAGTAGACCGCCAGGGTCGGTGGATTCACCC. It encodes CASRPPGSVDSP. The full CDR3 protein is CASRPPGSVDSPLHF.

Details on this clone: The read is 3 residues too short to cover the CDR3 end, so that end is filled in from the germline J gene. The V and J genes are TRBV18 and TRBJ1-5; the match to TRBD1 covers 9 bases. J lost 7 bases, V lost 2 bases, and 6 bases had no gene match. Germline V gives CDR1 KGHSH, CDR2 LQKENI. The CDR3 spans 15 residues. The covered CDR3 bases are TGTGCCAGCTCACCAGGTGGACAGGGGAGCCAGCCC. Protein product: CASSPGGQGSQP. The CDR3 in its entirety is CASSPGGQGSQPQHF.

Only a few counts were recorded for this clone. The CDR3 is cut off 3 residues early in the read; its end comes from the germline J gene. The chain carries TRBV18 and TRBJ2-1, with D possibly TRBD2 on 6 matching bases. Germline V gives CDR1 KGHSH, CDR2 LQKENI. V lost 5 bases and J lost 4, with 12 bases in between. This CDR3 contains 14 residues. The CDR3 reads CASSGGASYNEQFF. The sequenced part of the CDR3 DNA is TGTGCCAGCTCAGGAGGGGCATCGTACAATGAG.

In regard to this clone: Read sequence stops 3 residues before the CDR3 end, and the germline J gene provides the missing end. The rearrangement links TRBV11-2 to TRBJ1-2; 7 bases are shared with TRBD1. Germline V gene sequence: CDR1 SGHAT, CDR2 FQNNGV. CDR3 size: 14 residues. Partial CDR3 DNA: TGTGCCAGCAGCTTAGTCCAGGGGGTGCGGGGC. This translates into CASSLVQGVRG. From start to end, the CDR3 is CASSLVQGVRGYTF.

The CDR3 reads CASSRTAGGQKLFF. The sequenced CDR3 bases are TGTGCCAGCAGCCGGACGGCGGGGGGTCAAAAA. The J gene is TRBJ1-4, the V gene TRBV7-2; perhaps TRBD1 as D (5 bases). The read is 3 residues too short to cover the CDR3 end, so that end is filled in from the germline J gene. The V gene lost 5 bases and the J gene lost 9 bases, with 16 bases spanning the gap. This CDR3 has 14 residues. CDR1 and CDR2 from the germline V gene are SGHTA and FQGNSA.

In its sample, this clone was seen a few times. The sequence runs out 3 residues before the end of the CDR3; the remainder is reconstructed from the germline J gene. The V call is TRBV6-2 or TRBV6-3, the J call TRBJ2-5, with D possibly TRBD1 on 6 matching bases. V lost 5 bases and J 4 bases, leaving 14 bases between the germline ends. Germline V gene sequence: CDR1 MNHEY, CDR2 SVGEGT. The CDR3 is 14 residues long. CDR3 DNA, as far as it was read: TGTGCCAGCAGTCCGACAGGCCCGAGAGAGACC. It yields the protein CASSPTGPRET. Given in full, the CDR3 is CASSPTGPRETQYF.

This clone has only a few counts. The read ends 3 residues shy of where the CDR3 ends; the end is completed using the germline J gene. The genes are TRBV6-2 or TRBV6-3 and TRBJ2-7; TRBD1 matches 8 bases. With 0 bases clipped from V and 3 bases from J, the junction kept 4 bases outside the gene matches. The CDR3 contains 15 residues. Germline V gives CDR1 MNHEY, CDR2 SVGEGT. CDR3: CASSYSPGGNYEQYF. The sequenced CDR3 bases are TGTGCCAGCAGTTACTCGCCAGGGGGCAACTACGAG.

In the case of this clone: Sequencing ends 3 residues short of the CDR3 end; the germline J gene provides the rest. The chain carries TRBV18 and TRBJ2-7, with 7 bases aligning to TRBD2. From germline, CDR1 is KGHSH and CDR2 LQKENI. J gave up 2 bases and V 3 bases, and 4 bases lay outside the gene matches. The CDR3 consists of 14 residues. The CDR3 spells CASSPGGGAYEQYF. CDR3 bases read: TGTGCCAGCTCACCGGGTGGGGGGGCCTACGAG.